One and the same sample provided the 26 T cell receptor beta chains below, sequenced in a study of pediatric ulcerative colitis. Data came from immunoSEQ multiplex PCR; TCRdb stores just in-frame clones and leaves some out. The repertoire has over 5,000 clones, roughly 90% of them found once; the top ten carry under 2%. Sequenced sample: blood. The receptors come from a girl aged 10 to 17 who was a control in a study of pediatric ulcerative colitis.

The chain joins TRBV5-1 to TRBJ2-5; D is possibly TRBD2 (6 bases). Germline loops: CDR1 SGHRS, CDR2 YFSETQ. CDR3 length: 14 amino acids. V was trimmed by 3 bases and J by 5 bases, leaving 14 bases between them. The CDR3 nucleotides are TGCGCCAGCAGCTCTGACCTAGCGAGTGAGACCCAGTACTTC. It is translated as CASSSDLASETQYF.

CDR3 coding DNA: TGTGCCAGCAGCCGGGGGGTAGCTCTCTCCTACAATGAGCAGTTCTTC. It encodes CASSRGVALSYNEQFF. This chain uses TRBV5-8 with TRBJ2-1; the match to TRBD2 covers 7 bases. Germline assignment: CDR1 SGHTS and CDR2 YDEGEE. The CDR3 has 16 amino acids. The junction had 7 bases not matched to a gene; V was cut back by 4 bases and J by 0 bases.

J is TRBJ2-1 and V is TRBV4-3, with 10 bases fitting TRBD2. Germline CDR1 LGHNA, CDR2 YSLEER. CDR3 length equals 17 residues. J was trimmed by 7 bases and V by 3 bases; bases with no gene match: 12. CDR3 region: CASSQDQMSGRANEQFF. The CDR3 coding sequence is TGCGCCAGCAGCCAGGACCAGATGAGCGGGAGGGCTAATGAGCAGTTCTTC.

J is TRBJ2-1 and V is TRBV28, with TRBD2 matching 8 bases. Germline-derived CDR1 and CDR2 are MDHEN and SYDVKM. The CDR3 is made up of 16 amino acids. V dropped 3 bases and J dropped 5; count of bases not matched to a gene: 9. The CDR3 sequence is CASSFLSGTSHNEQFF. The CDR3 bases are TGTGCCAGCAGTTTCTTGTCCGGGACTAGTCACAATGAGCAGTTCTTC.

The rearrangement links TRBV5-1 to TRBJ1-2, with D hard to call. This CDR3 has 15 amino acids. Germline-derived CDR1 and CDR2 are SGHRS and YFSETQ. V gave up 1 base and J gave up 0 bases, with 10 bases separating them. CDR3 nucleotide sequence: TGCGCCAGCAGCTTGCTTCGGGCATCTAACTATGGCTACACCTTC. It yields the protein CASSLLRASNYGYTF.

This chain uses TRBV10-2 with TRBJ2-7; D gene ambiguous. Trimming cost V 3 bases and J 1 base, with 10 bases left between them. Germline V CDR1 and CDR2: WSHSY, SAAADI. The CDR3 consists of 14 residues. The CDR3 DNA follows: TGCGCCAGCAGTGACGGGCAGAGATCCTACGAGCAGTACTTC. Translated, it gives CASSDGQRSYEQYF.

V usage is TRBV19 and J usage is TRBJ2-5; 13 positions agree with TRBD2. With 4 bases clipped from V and 4 bases from J, the junction kept 15 bases outside the gene matches. Germline loops: CDR1 LNHDA, CDR2 SQIVND (reference sequence). The CDR3 spans 19 residues. CDR3 in DNA: TGTGCCAGTAGTACCTTAAGGACTAGCGGGAGCCGGCTTTCAGAGACCCAGTACTTC. Encoded protein: CASSTLRTSGSRLSETQYF.

The V gene is TRBV5-3, the J gene TRBJ2-1; 10 bases fit TRBD2. TRBV5-3 is an open reading frame whose function is uncertain. The CDR3 is 17 amino acids. The trim removed 0 bases at V and 2 bases at J, leaving 5 bases unmatched. CDR3 protein: CARSLVLAGGAYNEQFF. The CDR3 nucleotides are TGTGCCAGAAGCTTGGTCTTAGCGGGAGGCGCCTACAATGAGCAGTTCTTC.

This clone was seen just once. The gene calls are TRBV7-9 and TRBJ2-1, with 8 nucleotides matching TRBD2. J was trimmed by 3 bases and V by 5 bases; bases with no gene match: 9. Looked up from germline, CDR1 is SEHNR and CDR2 is FQNEAQ (reference sequence). This CDR3 has 16 residues. CDR3 region: CASSPQGGTSYNEQFF. The CDR3 DNA reads TGTGCCAGCAGCCCCCAGGGTGGGACTAGCTACAATGAGCAGTTCTTC.

The rearrangement joins TRBV19 to TRBJ2-7; weak D call: TRBD2 (6 bases). CDR1 is LNHDA, CDR2 SQIVND, per germline (reference sequence). V lost 4 bases and J lost 2, with 12 bases in between. The CDR3 sequence is 14 residues long. The CDR3 here is CASSTAGFPYEQYF. The CDR3 DNA sequence: TGTGCCAGTAGTACCGCGGGATTCCCCTACGAGCAGTACTTC. Full variable domain (outside the CDR3, taken from reference TRBV19 and TRBJ2-7): DGGITQSPKYLFRKEGQNVTLSCEQNLNHDAMYWYRQDPGQGLRLIYYSQIVNDFQKGDIAEGYSVSREKKESFPLTVTSAQKNPTAFYLCASSTAGFPYEQYFGPGTRLTVT.

This rearrangement joins TRBV7-8 to TRBJ2-7; D is perhaps TRBD2 (6 bases). This CDR3 comprises 15 residues. The germline CDR1 and CDR2 sequences are SGHVS and FQNEAQ. Trimming left V 1 base short and J 3 bases short, with 13 bases between. The CDR3 DNA follows: TGTGCCAGCAGCTTAGTACGTGGGGGAGGCTACGAGCAGTACTTC. This codes for CASSLVRGGGYEQYF.

The rearrangement uses TRBV19 and TRBJ1-5, with 9 bases lining up with TRBD1. The J segment lost 7 bases and the V segment lost 3 bases, leaving 4 bases of the junction unmatched. CDR3 length: 14 residues. CDR1 LNHDA and CDR2 SQIVND come from the germline V gene (reference sequence). The CDR3 reads CASSIRDRDQPQHF. CDR3 DNA sequence: TGTGCCAGTAGTATCCGGGACAGGGACCAGCCCCAGCATTTT. The variable domain in full, with the rest retrieved from reference TRBV19 and TRBJ1-5, is DGGITQSPKYLFRKEGQNVTLSCEQNLNHDAMYWYRQDPGQGLRLIYYSQIVNDFQKGDIAEGYSVSREKKESFPLTVTSAQKNPTAFYLCASSIRDRDQPQHFGDGTRLSIL.

V is TRBV11-2 and J is TRBJ1-2, with D maybe TRBD1 (5 bases). V gave up 0 bases and J gave up 8 bases, with 16 bases separating them. CDR3 length: 15 amino acids. The germline V gene has CDR1 SGHAT and CDR2 FQNNGV. The CDR3 DNA is TGTGCCAGCAGCTTAGATATAGGGGACCTGAAGGGCTACACCTTC. Encoded protein: CASSLDIGDLKGYTF.

The gene calls are TRBV30 and TRBJ2-7; possible D gene TRBD1, 5 bases. CDR1 and CDR2 (germline): GTSNPN, SVGIG (reference sequence). This CDR3 spans 15 amino acids. The ends were cut back, 2 bases at V and 8 bases at J, with 22 bases in the middle. CDR3 nucleotide sequence: TGTGCCTGGAGTCGAAAGGGGCTAGGTGAGATTCAGCAGTACTTC. Protein sequence: CAWSRKGLGEIQQYF.

V is TRBV5-1 and J is TRBJ2-1, with 11 bases that match TRBD2. Germline CDR1 reads SGHRS; CDR2 reads YFSETQ. J lost 8 bases, V lost 3 bases, and 22 bases had no gene match. The length of the CDR3 is 20 residues. In nucleotides, the CDR3 is TGCGCCAGCAGCTCTTTCCTTGTAGCGGGAGGGCCCTCCGTTCTTGATGAGCAGTTCTTC. It yields the protein CASSSFLVAGGPSVLDEQFF.

The chain is built from TRBV5-1 and TRBJ1-1; TRBD1 aligns across 8 bases. Germline values: CDR1 SGHRS, CDR2 YFSETQ. CDR3 size: 15 residues. J was trimmed by 0 bases and V by 4 bases; bases with no gene match: 5. In DNA, the CDR3 is TGCGCCAGCAGCCAGCGACAGGGGATGAACACTGAAGCTTTCTTT. Encoded protein: CASSQRQGMNTEAFF.

The V call is TRBV6-5, the J call TRBJ1-1; no firm D call. The germline gives CDR1 MNHEY, CDR2 SVGAGI. V was shortened by 5 bases and J by 4 bases, with 17 bases between the two germline ends. The CDR3 runs 15 residues. CDR3 nucleotide sequence: TGTGCCAGCAGTCCCCCCCCGGGGTCCTTCACTGAAGCTTTCTTT. Translated: CASSPPPGSFTEAFF.

This clone appeared a single time. The chain combines TRBV4-1 with TRBJ2-1, with D possibly matching TRBD1 (5 bases). V lost 3 bases and J 1 base, leaving 13 bases between the germline ends. The length of the CDR3 is 16 residues. CDR1 and CDR2 from the germline V gene are MGHRA and YSYEKL. The CDR3 coding sequence is TGCGCCAGCAGCCATTTGGACATTATTTCCTACAATGAGCAGTTCTTC. Its translation is CASSHLDIISYNEQFF.

This sequence joins TRBV27 and TRBJ1-1; D perhaps matches TRBD1 (5 bases). V lost 8 bases and J 9 bases, leaving 13 bases between the germline ends. The CDR3 is 11 residues long. Germline CDR1 is MNHEY and CDR2 is SMNVEV (reference sequence). The CDR3, as DNA: TGTGCCAGCCTCGGGACCGCAAAAGCTTTCTTT. Residues: CASLGTAKAFF.

The rearrangement uses TRBV5-1 and TRBJ2-6; 9 bases agree with TRBD1. The J segment lost 2 bases and the V segment lost 4 bases, leaving 10 bases of the junction unmatched. CDR1 and CDR2 from the germline V gene are SGHRS and YFSETQ. The CDR3 is 18 residues long. DNA for the CDR3: TGCGCCAGCAGCCGGTGGACACAGGGGGCCCCTGGGGCCAACGTCCTGACTTTC. The encoded protein is CASSRWTQGAPGANVLTF. Full variable domain (rest looked up from reference TRBV5-1 and TRBJ2-6): KAGVTQTPRYLIKTRGQQVTLSCSPISGHRSVSWYQQTPGQGLQFLFEYFSETQRNKGNFPGRFSGRQFSNSRSEMNVSTLELGDSALYLCASSRWTQGAPGANVLTFGAGSRLTVL.

The V gene is TRBV7-6, the J gene TRBJ2-7, with D perhaps being TRBD1 or TRBD2 (5 bases each). The CDR3 consists of 12 residues. Germline CDR1 is SGHVS and CDR2 is FNYEAQ. V was cut by 5 bases and J by 7 bases, with 12 bases left in between. DNA for the CDR3: TGTGCCAGCAGCCAAACGGGGCCAGAGCAGTACTTC. Amino acids: CASSQTGPEQYF.

The gene calls are TRBV7-2 and TRBJ2-1; a possible D gene is TRBD2 (5 bases). The CDR3 runs to 15 residues. Trimming took off 1 base at V and 3 bases at J, with 10 bases between the two ends. Germline CDR1 is SGHTA and CDR2 is FQGNSA. CDR3 region: CASSLERSGYNEQFF. The CDR3 nucleotides read TGTGCCAGCAGCTTAGAGCGGTCTGGCTACAATGAGCAGTTCTTC.

The DNA of the CDR3 is TGCGCCAGCAGTCAATCGGTCGGTCAAGAGACCCAGTACTTC. It encodes CASSQSVGQETQYF. The rearrangement uses TRBV23-1 and TRBJ2-5, with D hard to call. TRBV23-1 is placed among ORFs of uncertain function. The CDR3 spans 14 residues. V was pared by 0 bases and J by 2 bases, with 7 bases between.

V is TRBV29-1 and J is TRBJ1-2, with unresolved D. CDR3 length: 14 residues. Germline V gives CDR1 SQVTM, CDR2 ANQGSEA. Trimming removed 4 bases at V and 0 bases at J, with 12 bases between. CDR3 sequence reads: CSVGLASSNYGYTF. Written as DNA, the CDR3 is TGCAGCGTTGGTTTGGCCAGTTCTAACTATGGCTACACCTTC. Full variable domain (outside the CDR3, taken from reference TRBV29-1 and TRBJ1-2): SAVISQKPSRDICQRGTSLTIQCQVDSQVTMMFWYRQQPGQSLTLIATANQGSEATYESGFVIDKFPISRPNLTFSTLTVSNMSPEDSSIYLCSVGLASSNYGYTFGSGTRLTVV.

The chain links TRBV27 to TRBJ1-2; 7 bases agree with TRBD1. The CDR3 runs to 13 residues. CDR1 MNHEY and CDR2 SMNVEV come from the germline V gene (reference sequence). Germline trimming cut 5 bases from V and 7 bases from J; bases unmatched to any gene: 7. The CDR3 coding sequence is TGTGCCAGCAGTCTGATGCACAGGGGTGGCTACACCTTC. Amino acids: CASSLMHRGGYTF.

Only a few counts were recorded for this clone. The V call is TRBV7-9, the J call TRBJ2-1, with 9 bases fitting TRBD2. J gave up 10 bases and V 5 bases, and 21 bases lay outside the gene matches. CDR1 SEHNR and CDR2 FQNEAQ come from the germline V gene (reference sequence). CDR3 length: 18 amino acids. CDR3 coding DNA: TGTGCCAGCAGCCGTAGCGTAGGTGGGCGGCTAGCGGGATACGAGCAGTTCTTC. It is translated as CASSRSVGGRLAGYEQFF.